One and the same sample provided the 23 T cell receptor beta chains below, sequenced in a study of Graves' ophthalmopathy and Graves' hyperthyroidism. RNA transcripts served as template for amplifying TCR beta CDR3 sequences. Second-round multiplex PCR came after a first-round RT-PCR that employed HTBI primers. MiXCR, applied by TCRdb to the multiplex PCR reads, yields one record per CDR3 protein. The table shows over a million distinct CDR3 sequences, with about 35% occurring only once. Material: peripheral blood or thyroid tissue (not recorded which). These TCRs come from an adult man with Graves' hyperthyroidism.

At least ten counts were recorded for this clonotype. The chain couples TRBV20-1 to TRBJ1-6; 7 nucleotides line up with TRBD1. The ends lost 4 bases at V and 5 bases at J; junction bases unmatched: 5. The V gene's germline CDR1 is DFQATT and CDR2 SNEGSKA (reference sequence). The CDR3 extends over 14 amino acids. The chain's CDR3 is CSAKTGTNNSPLHF. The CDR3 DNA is TGCAGTGCTAAGACAGGGACTAATAATTCACCCCTCCACTTT.

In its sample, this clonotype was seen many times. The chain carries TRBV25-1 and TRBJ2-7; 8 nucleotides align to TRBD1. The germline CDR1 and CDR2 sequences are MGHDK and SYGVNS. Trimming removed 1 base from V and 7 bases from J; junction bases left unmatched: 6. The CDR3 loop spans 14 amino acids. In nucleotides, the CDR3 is TGTGCCAGCAGTGAATGGCAGGGGGCTTTTGAGCAGTACTTC. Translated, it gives CASSEWQGAFEQYF.

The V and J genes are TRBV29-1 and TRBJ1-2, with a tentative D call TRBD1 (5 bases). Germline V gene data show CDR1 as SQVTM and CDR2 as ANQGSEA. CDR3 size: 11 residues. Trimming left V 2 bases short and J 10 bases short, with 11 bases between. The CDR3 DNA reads TGCAGCGTTGAATCGACAGCCTCCTACACCTTC. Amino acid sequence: CSVESTASYTF. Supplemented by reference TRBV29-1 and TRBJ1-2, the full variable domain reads SAVISQKPSRDICQRGTSLTIQCQVDSQVTMMFWYRQQPGQSLTLIATANQGSEATYESGFVIDKFPISRPNLTFSTLTVSNMSPEDSSIYLCSVESTASYTFGSGTRLTVV.

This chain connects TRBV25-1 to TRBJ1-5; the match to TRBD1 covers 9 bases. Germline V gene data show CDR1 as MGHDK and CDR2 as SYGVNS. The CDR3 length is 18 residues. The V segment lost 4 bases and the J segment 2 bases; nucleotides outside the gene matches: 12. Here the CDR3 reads CASSVGWDREFGNQPQHF. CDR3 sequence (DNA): TGTGCCAGCAGTGTTGGGTGGGACAGGGAATTTGGCAATCAGCCCCAGCATTTT.

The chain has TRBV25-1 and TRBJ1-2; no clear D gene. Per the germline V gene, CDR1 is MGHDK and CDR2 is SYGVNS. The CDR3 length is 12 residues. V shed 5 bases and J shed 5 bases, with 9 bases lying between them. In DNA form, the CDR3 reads TGTGCCAGCAGTTCTGTGACTTATGGCTACACCTTC. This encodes CASSSVTYGYTF.

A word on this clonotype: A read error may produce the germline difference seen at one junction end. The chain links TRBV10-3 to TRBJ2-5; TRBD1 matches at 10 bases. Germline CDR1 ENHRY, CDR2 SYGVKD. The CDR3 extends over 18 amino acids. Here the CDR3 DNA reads TGTGCCAGCAGTGAAGAAGGAGGGGACAGGGGATACCAAGAGACCCAGTACTTC. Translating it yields CASSEEGGDRGYQETQYF.

CDR3 nucleotide sequence: TGTGCCTGGAGTATGGACGAGGAGACCCAGTACTTC. Translation gives CAWSMDEETQYF. J is TRBJ2-5 and V is TRBV30; D ambiguous. Germline CDR1 GTSNPN, CDR2 SVGIG (reference sequence). Trimming cost V 2 bases and J 5 bases, with 9 bases left between them. This CDR3 is built from 12 residues. Supplemented by reference TRBV30 and TRBJ2-5, the full variable domain reads SQTIHQWPATLVQPVGSPLSLECTVEGTSNPNLYWYRQAAGRGLQLLFYSVGIGQISSEVPQNLSASRPQDRQFILSSKKLLLSDSGFYLCAWSMDEETQYFGPGTRLLVL.

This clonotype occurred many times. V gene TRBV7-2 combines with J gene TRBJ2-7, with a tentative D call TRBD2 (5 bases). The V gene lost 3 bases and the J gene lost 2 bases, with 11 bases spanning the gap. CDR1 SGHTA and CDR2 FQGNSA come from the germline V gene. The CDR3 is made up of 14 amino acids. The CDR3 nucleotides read TGTGCCAGCAGCTTTGAGAGCGGACCCTACGAGCAGTACTTC. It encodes CASSFESGPYEQYF.

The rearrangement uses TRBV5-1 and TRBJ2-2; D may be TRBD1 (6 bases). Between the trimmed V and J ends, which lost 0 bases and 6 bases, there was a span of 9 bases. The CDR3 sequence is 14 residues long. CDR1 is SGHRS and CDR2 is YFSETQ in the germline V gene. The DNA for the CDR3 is TGCGCCAGCAGCTTGGCCACAGGGTCCGGGGAGCTGTTTTTT. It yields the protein CASSLATGSGELFF.

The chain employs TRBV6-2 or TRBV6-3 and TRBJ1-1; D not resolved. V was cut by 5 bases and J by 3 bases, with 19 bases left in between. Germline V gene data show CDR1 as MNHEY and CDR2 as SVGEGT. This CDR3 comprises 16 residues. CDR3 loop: CASSAARVVGYTEAFF. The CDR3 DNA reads TGTGCCAGCAGTGCAGCTCGAGTGGTTGGATACACTGAAGCTTTCTTT.

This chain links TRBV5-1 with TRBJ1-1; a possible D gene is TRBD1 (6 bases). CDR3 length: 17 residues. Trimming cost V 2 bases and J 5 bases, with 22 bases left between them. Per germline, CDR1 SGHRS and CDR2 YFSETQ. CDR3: CASSLPQGSGGGTEAFF. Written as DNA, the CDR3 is TGCGCCAGCAGCTTACCACAGGGATCGGGGGGTGGTACTGAAGCTTTCTTT.

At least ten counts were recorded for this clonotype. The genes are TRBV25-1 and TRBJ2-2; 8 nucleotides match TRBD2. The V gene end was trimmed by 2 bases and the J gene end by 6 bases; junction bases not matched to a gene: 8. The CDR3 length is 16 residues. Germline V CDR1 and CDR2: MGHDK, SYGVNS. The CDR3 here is CASSEVRREVAGELFF. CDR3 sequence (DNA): TGTGCCAGCAGTGAAGTACGGCGGGAGGTTGCCGGGGAGCTGTTTTTT. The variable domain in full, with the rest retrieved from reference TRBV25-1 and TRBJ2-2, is EADIYQTPRYLVIGTGKKITLECSQTMGHDKMYWYQQDPGMELHLIHYSYGVNSTEKGDLSSESTVSRIRTEHFPLTLESARPSHTSQYLCASSEVRREVAGELFFGEGSRLTVL.

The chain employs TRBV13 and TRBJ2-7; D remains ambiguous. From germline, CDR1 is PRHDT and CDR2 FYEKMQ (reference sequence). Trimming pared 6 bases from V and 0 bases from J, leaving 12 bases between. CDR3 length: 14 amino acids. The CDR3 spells CASRPRTTSYEQYF. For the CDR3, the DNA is TGTGCCAGCAGACCAAGGACCACCTCCTACGAGCAGTACTTC.

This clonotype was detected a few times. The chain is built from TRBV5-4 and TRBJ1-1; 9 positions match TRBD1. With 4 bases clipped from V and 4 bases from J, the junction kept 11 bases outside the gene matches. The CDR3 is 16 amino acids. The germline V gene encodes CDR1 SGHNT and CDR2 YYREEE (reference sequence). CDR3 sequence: CASSQGPGTGITEAFF. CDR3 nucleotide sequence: TGTGCCAGCAGCCAAGGCCCCGGGACAGGGATCACTGAAGCTTTCTTT.

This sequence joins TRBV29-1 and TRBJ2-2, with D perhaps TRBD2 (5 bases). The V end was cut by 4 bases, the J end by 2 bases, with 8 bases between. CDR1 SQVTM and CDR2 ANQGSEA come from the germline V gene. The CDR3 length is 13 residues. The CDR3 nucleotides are TGCAGCGTTGGGGAGCCCAACACCGGGGAGCTGTTTTTT. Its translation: CSVGEPNTGELFF.

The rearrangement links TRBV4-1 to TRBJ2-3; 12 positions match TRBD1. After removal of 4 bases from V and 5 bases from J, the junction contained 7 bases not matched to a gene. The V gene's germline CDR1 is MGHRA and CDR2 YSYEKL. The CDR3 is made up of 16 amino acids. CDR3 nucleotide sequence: TGCGCCAGCAGCCTAAGGGACAGGGGGCAAATAGATACGCAGTATTTT. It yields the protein CASSLRDRGQIDTQYF.

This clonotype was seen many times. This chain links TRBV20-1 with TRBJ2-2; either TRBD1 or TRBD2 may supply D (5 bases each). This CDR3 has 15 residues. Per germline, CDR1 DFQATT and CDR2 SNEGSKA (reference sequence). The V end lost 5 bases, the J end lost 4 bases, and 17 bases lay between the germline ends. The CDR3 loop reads CSAEAGLEGTGELFF. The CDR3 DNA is TGCAGTGCTGAAGCAGGGCTCGAGGGCACCGGGGAGCTGTTTTTT.

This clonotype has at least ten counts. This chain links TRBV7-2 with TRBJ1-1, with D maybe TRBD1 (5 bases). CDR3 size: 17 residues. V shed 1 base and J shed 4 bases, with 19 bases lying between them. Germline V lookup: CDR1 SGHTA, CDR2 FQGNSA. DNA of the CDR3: TGTGCCAGCAGCTTAGGGCCAGGGACCCTAACCCTCACTGAAGCTTTCTTT. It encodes CASSLGPGTLTLTEAFF. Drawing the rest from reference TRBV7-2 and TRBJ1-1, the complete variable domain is GAGVSQSPSNKVTEKGKDVELRCDPISGHTALYWYRQSLGQGLEFLIYFQGNSAPDKSGLPSDRFSAERTGGSVSTLTIQRTQQEDSAVYLCASSLGPGTLTLTEAFFGQGTRLTVV.

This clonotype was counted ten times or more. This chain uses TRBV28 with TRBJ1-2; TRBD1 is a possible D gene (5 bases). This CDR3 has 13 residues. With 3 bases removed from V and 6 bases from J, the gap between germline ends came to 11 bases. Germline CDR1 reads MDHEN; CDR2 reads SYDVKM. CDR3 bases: TGTGCCAGCAGTTTCGGGACGAACAATGGCTACACCTTC. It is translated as CASSFGTNNGYTF.

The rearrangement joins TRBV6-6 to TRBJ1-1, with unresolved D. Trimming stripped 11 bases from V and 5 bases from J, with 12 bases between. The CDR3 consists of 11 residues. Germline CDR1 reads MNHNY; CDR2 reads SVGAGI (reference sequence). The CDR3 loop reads CAAREVTEAFF. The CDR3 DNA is TGTGCCGCCCGGGAGGTGACTGAAGCTTTCTTT.

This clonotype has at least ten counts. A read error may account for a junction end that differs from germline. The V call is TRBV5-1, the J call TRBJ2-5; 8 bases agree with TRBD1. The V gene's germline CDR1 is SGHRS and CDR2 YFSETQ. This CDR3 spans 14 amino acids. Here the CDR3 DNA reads TGTGCCAGCAGCACCGGACAGGGCCAAGAGACCCAGTACTTC. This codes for CASSTGQGQETQYF.

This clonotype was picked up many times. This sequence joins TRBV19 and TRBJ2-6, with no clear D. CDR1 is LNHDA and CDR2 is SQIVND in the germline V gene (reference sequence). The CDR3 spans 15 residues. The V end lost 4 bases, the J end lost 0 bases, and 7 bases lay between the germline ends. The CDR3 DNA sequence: TGTGCCAGTAGTAAGGTCACCTCTGGGGCCAACGTCCTGACTTTC. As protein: CASSKVTSGANVLTF.

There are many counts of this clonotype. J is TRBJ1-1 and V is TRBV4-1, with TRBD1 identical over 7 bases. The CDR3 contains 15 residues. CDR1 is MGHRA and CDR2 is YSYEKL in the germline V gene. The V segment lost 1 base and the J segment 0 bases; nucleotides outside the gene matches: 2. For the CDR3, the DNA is TGCGCCAGCAGCCAAGGGGGACAGATGAACACTGAAGCTTTCTTT. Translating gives CASSQGGQMNTEAFF.